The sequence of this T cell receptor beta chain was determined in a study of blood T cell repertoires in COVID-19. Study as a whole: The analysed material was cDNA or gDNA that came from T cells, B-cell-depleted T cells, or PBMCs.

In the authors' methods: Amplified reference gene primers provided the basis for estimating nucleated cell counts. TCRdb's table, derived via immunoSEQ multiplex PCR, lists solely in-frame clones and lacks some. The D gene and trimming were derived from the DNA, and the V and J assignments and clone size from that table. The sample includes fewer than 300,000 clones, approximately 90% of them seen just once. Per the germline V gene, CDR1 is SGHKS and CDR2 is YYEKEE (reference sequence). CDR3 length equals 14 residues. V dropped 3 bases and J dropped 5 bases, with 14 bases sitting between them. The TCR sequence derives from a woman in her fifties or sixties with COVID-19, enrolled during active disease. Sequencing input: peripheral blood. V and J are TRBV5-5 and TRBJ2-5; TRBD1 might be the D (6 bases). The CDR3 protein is CASSYRQAGETQYF. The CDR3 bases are TGTGCCAGCAGCTACCGACAGGCCGGGGAGACCCAGTACTTC.